Included here is one T cell receptor (beta chain) sequence, with context. Its target is not known. The primer mix had 60 Vbeta and 13 Jbeta primers. Repertoires were generated with immunoSEQ multiplex PCR, while TCRdb's copy carries only in-frame clones and drops some. The data show over 100,000 clones, around 10% seen once. The source of the sample is a study of cytomegalovirus exposure and HLA in healthy donors. Findings of the study overall: A few V segments could not be told apart, such as TRBV6-2 and TRBV6-3, and were left out. Likely technical artifact: a cluster of highly shared sequence variants.

Losses at the gene ends were 6 bases for V and 7 bases for J; bases not matched to a gene: 10. Germline-derived CDR1 and CDR2 are SQVTM and ANQGSEA. The length of the CDR3 is 13 residues. Sequenced material: PBMCs. The chain combines TRBV29-1 with TRBJ2-5; TRBD2 agrees at 8 bases. The clonotype was recovered from a man aged 35 to 55 in good health and CMV-seropositive. DNA for the CDR3: TGCAGCGTCCGCGCAACGGGAGGGGGGACCCAGTACTTC. It encodes CSVRATGGGTQYF. Full variable domain (rest looked up from reference TRBV29-1 and TRBJ2-5): SAVISQKPSRDICQRGTSLTIQCQVDSQVTMMFWYRQQPGQSLTLIATANQGSEATYESGFVIDKFPISRPNLTFSTLTVSNMSPEDSSIYLCSVRATGGGTQYFGPGTRLLVL.